This T cell receptor beta chain stems from a study of graft-versus-host responses after intestinal transplantation. Worth noting for this clone: The target antigen is unknown.

The CDR3 runs 16 residues. The V and J ends lost 0 bases and 0 bases respectively, with 13 bases between them. Germline assignment: CDR1 SGDLS and CDR2 YYNGEE. Assay: immunoSEQ multiplex PCR; the TCRdb copy retains only in-frame clones and omits some. The sample gives approximately 97,000 clones, 85% to 95% of which show up once; over 0.06% is in the top ten. Sequencing used unstimulated CD8+ T cells sorted from spleen or lymph node cells, obtained before transplant. This clonotype was sampled from a human donor who was the organ donor for an intestinal transplant. This sequence joins TRBV9 and TRBJ2-7; a weak D match, TRBD1 (6 bases). CDR3 protein: CASSVGGTLSSYEQYF. In DNA, the CDR3 is TGTGCCAGCAGCGTAGGAGGGACACTGAGCTCCTACGAGCAGTACTTC. Full variable domain (missing parts from reference TRBV9 and TRBJ2-7): DSGVTQTPKHLITATGQRVTLRCSPRSGDLSVYWYQQSLDQGLQFLIQYYNGEERAKGNILERFSAQQFPDLHSELNLSSLELGDSALYFCASSVGGTLSSYEQYFGPGTRLTVT.